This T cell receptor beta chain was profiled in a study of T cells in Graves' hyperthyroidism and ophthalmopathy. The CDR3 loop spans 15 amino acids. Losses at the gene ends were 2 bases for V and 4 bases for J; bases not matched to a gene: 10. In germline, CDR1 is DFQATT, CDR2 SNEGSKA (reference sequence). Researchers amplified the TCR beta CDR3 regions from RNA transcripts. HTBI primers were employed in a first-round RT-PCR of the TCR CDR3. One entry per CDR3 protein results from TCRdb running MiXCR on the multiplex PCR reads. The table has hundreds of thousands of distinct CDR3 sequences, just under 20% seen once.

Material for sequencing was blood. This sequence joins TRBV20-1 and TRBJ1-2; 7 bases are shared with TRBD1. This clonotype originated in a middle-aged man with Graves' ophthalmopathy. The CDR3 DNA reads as TGCAGTGCTAGAACCCGACAGGGTCCTCTCTATGGCTACACCTTC. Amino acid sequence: CSARTRQGPLYGYTF.